Following are 29 T cell receptor beta chains from one sample sequenced in a study of CD4+ T cells in melanoma (dated by TCRdb to between 2021 and 2023). Preparation of the library involved the immunoSEQ multiplex PCR assay. Here the immuneACCESS table is served through TCRdb, limited to in-frame sequences with V and J called. Missing clones are a known gap in these copies; in checked studies unresolved V genes cover under half, and the rest lacks a known reason. The sample table contains around 15,000 clones; only one count was recorded for 75% to 90% of them. Approximately 6% of the sample belongs to the ten largest clones. The sequenced sample consisted of cells from a culture (not recorded whether cultured in vitro). The receptors stem from a human donor with melanoma.

This clone appeared a single time. The chain is built from TRBV29-1 and TRBJ1-1, with no clear D. Germline V CDR1 and CDR2: SQVTM, ANQGSEA. CDR3 size: 10 residues. The V end was cut by 4 bases, the J end by 3 bases, with 3 bases between. Written as DNA, the CDR3 is TGCAGCGTTGCGGACACTGAAGCTTTCTTT. Protein product: CSVADTEAFF.

This clone was seen a single time. The rearrangement joins TRBV7-6 to TRBJ2-2; no clear D gene. The CDR3 is made up of 12 amino acids. Germline V gives CDR1 SGHVS, CDR2 FNYEAQ. V was pared by 1 base and J by 6 bases, with 3 bases between. The DNA for the CDR3 is TGTGCCAGCAGCTTAGGGCCCGGGGAGCTGTTTTTT. Its translation: CASSLGPGELFF.

The V call is TRBV27, the J call TRBJ1-5, with no clear D. This CDR3 comprises 19 residues. V was trimmed by 3 bases and J by 1 base, leaving 22 bases between them. CDR1 is MNHEY, CDR2 SMNVEV, per germline (reference sequence). CDR3 DNA: TGTGCCAGCAGTTTGAGAGGGTCCCGCGGGCGTTGGAGCAATCAGCCCCAGCATTTT. Its protein is CASSLRGSRGRWSNQPQHF.

This clone was found a few times. CDR3: CASTGGTEAFF. CDR3 in DNA: TGTGCCAGCACGGGGGGCACTGAAGCTTTCTTT. The chain couples TRBV2 to TRBJ1-1, with a possible D match to TRBD1 (5 bases). The CDR3 length is 11 residues. The germline CDR1 and CDR2 sequences are SNHLY and FYNNEI. Trimming removed 7 bases at V and 4 bases at J, with 7 bases between.

This clone appeared a single time. The genes are TRBV19 and TRBJ1-1; TRBD1 is a possible D gene (5 bases). The germline CDR1 and CDR2 sequences are LNHDA and SQIVND (reference sequence). Trimming stripped 5 bases from V and 6 bases from J, with 13 bases between. This CDR3 is built from 13 residues. CDR3 coding DNA: TGTGCCAGTAGTGTAACGGGGGTTGCTGAAGCTTTCTTT. Protein product: CASSVTGVAEAFF. Filled out from reference TRBV19 and TRBJ1-1, the complete variable domain reads DGGITQSPKYLFRKEGQNVTLSCEQNLNHDAMYWYRQDPGQGLRLIYYSQIVNDFQKGDIAEGYSVSREKKESFPLTVTSAQKNPTAFYLCASSVTGVAEAFFGQGTRLTVV.

V and J are TRBV6-6 and TRBJ1-5, with TRBD1 identical over 7 bases. This CDR3 region has 14 residues. Per germline, CDR1 MNHNY and CDR2 SVGAGI (reference sequence). V trimming: 7 bases; J trimming: 2 bases; junction bases outside the gene matches: 5. The CDR3 here is CASTYTGGNQPQHF. The CDR3 DNA is TGTGCCAGCACCTACACAGGGGGCAATCAGCCCCAGCATTTT.

This chain joins TRBV6-5 and TRBJ2-1; 11 nucleotides line up with TRBD2. CDR3 length: 14 residues. Germline CDR1 is MNHEY and CDR2 is SVGAGI. The V gene end was trimmed by 5 bases and the J gene end by 5 bases; junction bases not matched to a gene: 2. As DNA, the CDR3 is TGTGCCAGCAGTAGACTAGCGGGGAACAATGAGCAGTTCTTC. As protein: CASSRLAGNNEQFF.

This clone was seen just once. The chain employs TRBV9 and TRBJ2-6; the D gene could be TRBD1 or TRBD2 (5 bases each). CDR3 length: 17 amino acids. The ends were cut back, 3 bases at V and 0 bases at J, with 13 bases in the middle. From germline, CDR1 is SGDLS and CDR2 YYNGEE. The CDR3 nucleotides read TGTGCCAGCAGCGCCCAGGGACGGGTCTCTGGGGCCAACGTCCTGACTTTC. Protein product: CASSAQGRVSGANVLTF.

With respect to this clone: This sequence may be a read error, since a much larger clone differs from it by one base. The genes are TRBV5-1 and TRBJ1-1, with D possibly matching TRBD1 (6 bases). The V end was cut by 2 bases, the J end by 1 base, with 9 bases between. The germline V gene has CDR1 SGHRS and CDR2 YFSETQ. The CDR3 loop spans 14 amino acids. CDR3 nucleotide sequence: TGCGCCAGCAGCTTACAGGGTGGGAACACTGAAGCTTTCTTT. Its translation: CASSLQGGNTEAFF.

This clone appeared a single time. The chain links TRBV7-2 to TRBJ1-1; D gene uncertain. The ends were cut back, 5 bases at V and 3 bases at J, with 16 bases in the middle. This CDR3 contains 15 residues. Per the germline V gene, CDR1 is SGHTA and CDR2 is FQGNSA. In DNA form, the CDR3 reads TGTGCCAGCAGCCTGGGCCCGTGGGAGGACACTGAAGCTTTCTTT. Its protein product is CASSLGPWEDTEAFF. Full variable domain (rest looked up from reference TRBV7-2 and TRBJ1-1): GAGVSQSPSNKVTEKGKDVELRCDPISGHTALYWYRQSLGQGLEFLIYFQGNSAPDKSGLPSDRFSAERTGGSVSTLTIQRTQQEDSAVYLCASSLGPWEDTEAFFGQGTRLTVV.

This clone was detected once. V and J are TRBV7-3 and TRBJ2-3; tentatively, D is TRBD1 (6 bases). Germline lookup yields CDR1 SGHTA and CDR2 FQGTGA. There are 13 residues in the CDR3. Trimming shortened V by 11 bases and J by 2 bases, and 14 bases separated the two germline ends. The DNA of the CDR3 is TGTGCCTCATCGGACAGTACCACAGATACGCAGTATTTT. This sequence encodes CASSDSTTDTQYF.

The chain joins TRBV18 to TRBJ1-2; D not certain. CDR1 is KGHSH and CDR2 is LQKENI in the germline V gene. With 1 base removed from V and 2 bases from J, the gap between germline ends came to 5 bases. The CDR3 totals 13 residues. Here the CDR3 DNA reads TGTGCCAGCTCACCACGATTGAACTATGGCTACACCTTC. Encoded protein: CASSPRLNYGYTF.

This chain uses TRBV29-1 with TRBJ1-2; a possible D gene is TRBD1 (5 bases). Deletions cut 7 bases from V and 8 bases from J, with 14 bases between. This CDR3 comprises 11 residues. Germline loops: CDR1 SQVTM, CDR2 ANQGSEA. CDR3 coding DNA: TGCAGCGGAGGGGAGGTGGGGGGCTACACCTTC. It encodes CSGGEVGGYTF.

The CDR3 region is CASSGADSGANVLTF. In DNA form, the CDR3 reads TGTGCCAGCAGTGGAGCCGACTCTGGGGCCAACGTCCTGACTTTC. V usage is TRBV6-1 and J usage is TRBJ2-6; D is unclear. Germline CDR1 and CDR2: MNHNS and SASEGT. The V end lost 4 bases, the J end lost 0 bases, and 7 bases lay between the germline ends. The CDR3 covers 15 residues.

This chain links TRBV15 with TRBJ1-2; 7 bases map to TRBD1. CDR1 is LNHNV, CDR2 YYDKDF, per germline (reference sequence). CDR3 size: 18 residues. The junction had 13 bases not matched to a gene; V was cut back by 0 bases and J by 3 bases. CDR3 DNA: TGTGCCACCAGCAGAGATCTTTTTGCCAGGGGGAGAGACTATGGCTACACCTTC. It yields the protein CATSRDLFARGRDYGYTF.

V gene TRBV13 combines with J gene TRBJ1-1; TRBD1 might be the D (5 bases). V was pared by 1 base and J by 5 bases, with 8 bases between. Per germline, CDR1 PRHDT and CDR2 FYEKMQ (reference sequence). The CDR3 totals 13 residues. The CDR3 sequence: CASSLAGGTEAFF. The CDR3 DNA sequence: TGTGCCAGCAGCTTAGCCGGGGGGACTGAAGCTTTCTTT.

The chain uses TRBV4-1 and TRBJ2-1; 7 positions match TRBD1. V lost 3 bases to trimming and J lost 3 bases; unmatched junction nucleotides: 8. The CDR3 consists of 16 residues. CDR1 and CDR2 (germline): MGHRA, YSYEKL. The chain's CDR3 is CASSQAGTALYNEQFF. The DNA for the CDR3 is TGCGCCAGCAGCCAGGCCGGGACAGCTCTCTACAATGAGCAGTTCTTC.

The chain carries TRBV9 and TRBJ2-5; D unclear. CDR3 length: 15 amino acids. V was shortened by 0 bases and J by 1 base, with 10 bases between the two germline ends. Germline CDR1 SGDLS, CDR2 YYNGEE. CDR3 region: CASSVGWAGQETQYF. The CDR3 coding sequence is TGTGCCAGCAGCGTAGGTTGGGCAGGCCAAGAGACCCAGTACTTC.

The chain links TRBV27 to TRBJ2-2; 8 bases are shared with TRBD2. V gave up 6 bases and J gave up 0 bases; unmatched junction bases: 3. This CDR3 contains 15 residues. Germline V lookup: CDR1 MNHEY, CDR2 SMNVEV (reference sequence). The CDR3 sequence: CASSRGGSNTGELFF. DNA of the CDR3: TGTGCCAGCAGCCGGGGGGGTTCGAACACCGGGGAGCTGTTTTTT.

This chain joins TRBV7-8 and TRBJ1-4, with a weak D call TRBD1 (6 bases). Germline assignment: CDR1 SGHVS and CDR2 FQNEAQ. CDR3 length equals 16 residues. The V end lost 1 base, the J end lost 4 bases, and 13 bases lay between the germline ends. CDR3 residues: CASSLVMGALNEKLFF. CDR3 sequence (DNA): TGTGCCAGCAGCTTAGTTATGGGGGCCCTTAATGAAAAACTGTTTTTT.

This clone was found a few times. The rearrangement joins TRBV4-2 to TRBJ2-4; possibly TRBD2 for D (5 bases). The germline V gene has CDR1 LGHNA and CDR2 YNFKEQ. This CDR3 is built from 16 residues. Deletions cut 1 base from V and 0 bases from J, with 10 bases between. CDR3 region: CASSQAAGLAKNIQYF. In nucleotides, the CDR3 is TGTGCCAGCAGCCAAGCCGCGGGTTTAGCCAAAAACATTCAGTACTTC.

The rearrangement uses TRBV19 and TRBJ1-4; TRBD1 matches at 8 bases. Germline V lookup: CDR1 LNHDA, CDR2 SQIVND (reference sequence). The ends lost 6 bases at V and 5 bases at J; junction bases unmatched: 5. This CDR3 is built from 14 residues. The CDR3 region has the DNA TGTGCCAGTAGAAACAGGGGGGAAAATGAAAAACTGTTTTTT. Protein sequence: CASRNRGENEKLFF.

This clone was seen just once. The chain is built from TRBV12-5 and TRBJ2-5, with D perhaps TRBD1 or TRBD2 (5 bases each). CDR1 is LGHNT, CDR2 FRNRAP, per germline. The CDR3 consists of 14 residues. Trimming took off 3 bases at V and 5 bases at J, with 13 bases between the two ends. The chain's CDR3 is CASGFTGPGETQYF. The CDR3 region has the DNA TGTGCTAGTGGTTTTACGGGGCCCGGGGAGACCCAGTACTTC.

The chain uses TRBV20-1 and TRBJ2-1; D uncertain. Trimming shortened V by 6 bases and J by 9 bases, and 12 bases separated the two germline ends. The CDR3 sequence is 11 residues long. Germline lookup yields CDR1 DFQATT and CDR2 SNEGSKA (reference sequence). CDR3 amino acids: CSAPRWSEQFF. The CDR3, as DNA: TGCAGTGCACCGAGGTGGAGTGAGCAGTTCTTC.

The chain has TRBV7-8 and TRBJ1-1, with a possible D match to TRBD1 (6 bases). Trimming shortened V by 0 bases and J by 2 bases, and 13 bases separated the two germline ends. The CDR3 has 16 residues. Germline V gene sequence: CDR1 SGHVS, CDR2 FQNEAQ. The CDR3 here is CASSLATRTVNTEAFF. CDR3 DNA: TGTGCCAGCAGCTTAGCGACCAGGACAGTCAACACTGAAGCTTTCTTT.

This clone was observed a few times. This chain connects TRBV14 to TRBJ2-1, with D uncertain. The CDR3 covers 11 residues. Germline CDR1 is SGHDN and CDR2 is FVKESK. The V and J ends lost 2 bases and 12 bases respectively, with 8 bases between them. This chain's CDR3 is CASSQKSGQFF. In DNA form, the CDR3 reads TGTGCCAGCAGCCAAAAATCAGGGCAGTTCTTC.

This clone was seen a few times. The rearrangement joins TRBV9 to TRBJ2-2; D is ambiguous. The CDR3 spans 13 residues. Per germline, CDR1 SGDLS and CDR2 YYNGEE. The V and J ends lost 0 bases and 8 bases respectively, with 8 bases between them. CDR3 sequence: CASSVGWEGELFF. Here the CDR3 DNA reads TGTGCCAGCAGCGTAGGATGGGAAGGGGAGCTGTTTTTT.

The V gene is TRBV15, the J gene TRBJ1-5; D uncertain. The CDR3 contains 14 residues. Between the trimmed V and J ends, which lost 0 bases and 7 bases, there was a span of 10 bases. CDR1 is LNHNV and CDR2 is YYDKDF in the germline V gene (reference sequence). The CDR3 protein is CATSRDSMVQPQHF. CDR3 nucleotides: TGTGCCACCAGCAGAGACTCGATGGTACAGCCCCAGCATTTT. Filled out from reference TRBV15 and TRBJ1-5, the complete variable domain reads DAMVIQNPRYQVTQFGKPVTLSCSQTLNHNVMYWYQQKSSQAPKLLFHYYDKDFNNEADTPDNFQSRRPNTSFCFLDIRSPGLGDTAMYLCATSRDSMVQPQHFGDGTRLSIL.

This clone was observed a handful of times. This chain links TRBV6-6 with TRBJ1-1; TRBD1 agrees at 8 bases. V gave up 6 bases and J gave up 0 bases; unmatched junction bases: 9. CDR1 and CDR2 from the germline V gene are MNHNY and SVGAGI (reference sequence). The CDR3 spans 16 residues. CDR3 bases: TGTGCCAGCAGCCACTTGCGGACAGGGCTGAACACTGAAGCTTTCTTT. It is translated as CASSHLRTGLNTEAFF.